Following are 8 T cell receptor beta chains from one sample sequenced in a study of tumor and adjacent non-tumor tissue in lung cancer. RNA was extracted from bulk tissue without any cell sorting. More than 3 cm separated this lung sample from the edge of the tumor. TCRbeta libraries were built with three rounds of nested PCR, modified from ARM-PCR. One entry per CDR3 protein, called by TCRdb with MiXCR from the multiplex PCR reads. The sample holds about 90,000 distinct CDR3 sequences, roughly 77% seen once. Material: distant non-tumor lung tissue. Every receptor here comes from a woman between 45 and 65 years old with non-small cell lung cancer.

A remark on this clonotype: Compared with germline, one end of the junction differs, possibly owing to a read error. The J gene is TRBJ2-7, the V gene TRBV5-6, with 7 bases identical to TRBD1. Germline lookup yields CDR1 SGHDT and CDR2 YYEEEE. This CDR3 comprises 15 residues. CDR3 protein: CASNYTQGKGYEQNF. CDR3 bases: TGTGCCAGCAACTACACACAGGGGAAGGGCTACGAGCAGAACTTC.

As to this clonotype: In this CDR3 the conserved last residue, phenylalanine or tryptophan, is missing, so a read error is likely. The chain employs TRBV7-9 and TRBJ1-2; D is ambiguous. The length of the CDR3 is 11 residues. Germline lookup yields CDR1 SEHNR and CDR2 FQNEAQ (reference sequence). V shed 2 bases and J shed 8 bases, with 6 bases lying between them. CDR3 in amino acids: CASSLSGGYTL. The CDR3 coding sequence is TGTGCCAGCAGCTTATCTGGGGGCTACACCCTC.

This clonotype was detected ten times or more. V and J are TRBV6-5 and TRBJ2-7, with 8 nucleotides matching TRBD1. Unmatched junction bases numbered 1, after V lost 2 bases and J lost 4 bases. From germline, CDR1 is MNHEY and CDR2 SVGAGI. This CDR3 contains 13 residues. CDR3 DNA sequence: TGTGCCAGCAGTTACAACAGGGGGTACGAGCAGTACTTC. Protein product: CASSYNRGYEQYF.

Of note for this clonotype: The junction differs from germline at one of its ends, possibly a read error. This rearrangement joins TRBV11-2 to TRBJ1-2; tentative D call: TRBD1 (6 bases). The germline V gene encodes CDR1 SGHAT and CDR2 FQNNGV. This CDR3 comprises 15 residues. CDR3 region: CAGSSRHEGGYGYTF. DNA for the CDR3: TGTGCCGGCAGCTCACGACACGAGGGGGGCTATGGCTACACGTTC.

Points on this clonotype: The junction differs from germline at one of its ends, possibly a read error. This chain connects TRBV9 to TRBJ2-6, with D perhaps given as TRBD1 or TRBD2 (6 bases each). Germline V CDR1 and CDR2: SGDLS, YYNGEE. The CDR3 spans 15 residues. The CDR3 reads CANSVGRGGANVLTF. The CDR3, as DNA: TGTGCCAACAGCGTAGGCAGGGGCGGGGCCAACGTCCTGACATTC.

As regards this clonotype: The junction shows a germline mismatch at one end, possibly a read error. The chain has TRBV6-5 and TRBJ2-3, with no clear D. Looked up from germline, CDR1 is MNHEY and CDR2 is SVGAGI. The CDR3 extends over 13 amino acids. The CDR3 nucleotides are TGTGCCAGCAGCTCGAGAGCTTCGGGTACGCACTATTTT. This gives the protein CASSSRASGTHYF.

The J gene is TRBJ2-5, the V gene TRBV12-3 or TRBV12-4; D might be TRBD1 (6 bases). Trimming took 7 bases from V and 12 from J, leaving 21 bases between them. The CDR3 length is 13 residues. As DNA, the CDR3 is TGTGCCAGCACCCGACCGGGACAAGAGACTGAGTACTTC. Translated: CASTRPGQETEYF.

This clonotype was recorded once. Germline is not matched at one junction end, which may reflect a read error. Here the CDR3 DNA reads TGTGTCAGCAGTCAGAATAACAATCAGCCCCAGCATTTT. Translating it yields CVSSQNNNQPQHF. The chain employs TRBV12-3 or TRBV12-4 and TRBJ1-5, with D unclear. This CDR3 has 13 amino acids.